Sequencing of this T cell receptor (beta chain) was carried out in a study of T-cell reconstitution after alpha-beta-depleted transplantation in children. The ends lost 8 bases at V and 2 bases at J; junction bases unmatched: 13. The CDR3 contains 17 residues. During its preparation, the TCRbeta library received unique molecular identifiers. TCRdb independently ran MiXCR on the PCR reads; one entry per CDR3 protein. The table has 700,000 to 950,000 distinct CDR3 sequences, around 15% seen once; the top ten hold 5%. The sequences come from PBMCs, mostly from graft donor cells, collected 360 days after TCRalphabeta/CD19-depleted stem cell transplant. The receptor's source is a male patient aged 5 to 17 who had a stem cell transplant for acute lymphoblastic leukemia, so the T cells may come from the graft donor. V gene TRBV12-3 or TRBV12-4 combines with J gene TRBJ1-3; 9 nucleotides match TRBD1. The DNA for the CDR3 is TGTGCCAGCGACTTACACCCGGACAGGGGAACTGGAAACACCATATATTTT. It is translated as CASDLHPDRGTGNTIYF.